Following are 3 T cell receptor beta chains from one sample sequenced in a study of vaccination effects on CD4 cells after COVID-19. Peptide-pool stimulation followed by sequencing identified expanded antigen-specific CD4+ clonotypes in the ViraFEST assay. Upon completion of roughly ten days in culture, CD4+ T cells were isolated. Participants were given two doses of BNT162b2 or mRNA-1273 vaccine. Generated by immunoSEQ multiplex PCR, the TCRdb table keeps only in-frame clones and is missing some. The table has 20,000 to 30,000 clones, about three quarters seen once. Their antigens remain unidentified. The sequencing used CD4+ T cells from PBMCs cultured with SARS-CoV-2 spike peptides, collected after COVID-19 vaccination. Receptors originate from a human donor who received a COVID-19 vaccine. Some clones in this sample may be carry-over from other donors' samples.

The chain combines TRBV18 with TRBJ2-3, with a weak D call TRBD2 (5 bases). Between the trimmed V and J ends, which lost 6 bases and 6 bases, there was a span of 19 bases. CDR1 is KGHSH, CDR2 LQKENI, per germline. The CDR3 contains 15 residues. The CDR3 region has the DNA TGTGCCAGCTCCCCTCGGAGGAACGGCCTTGATACGCAGTATTTT. Translated: CASSPRRNGLDTQYF.

J is TRBJ1-2 and V is TRBV12-3 or TRBV12-4, with D tentatively TRBD1 (5 bases). The CDR3 is 11 amino acids. The V gene lost 6 bases and the J gene lost 14 bases, with 16 bases spanning the gap. Here the CDR3 reads CASSSGLFWTF. As DNA, the CDR3 is TGTGCCAGCAGCTCGGGACTTTTCTGGACCTTC.

This clone showed up just a few times. The genes are TRBV6-2 or TRBV6-3 and TRBJ2-7, with 11 bases aligning to TRBD2. CDR3 length: 15 residues. CDR1 is MNHEY, CDR2 SVGEGT, per germline. V shed 5 bases and J 0 bases; nucleotides not matched to a gene: 3. CDR3 region: CASSLAGGSSYEQYV. As DNA, the CDR3 is TGTGCCAGCAGTCTAGCGGGGGGTTCCTCCTACGAGCAGTACGTC.